This TCR beta chain was recovered during a study of CD8 T cell repertoires and HIV-1 epitope variants. The overall study: Epitopes were three Gag families plus Nef HW9 and YT9. Equal numbers of autologous T cell-negative cells presented antigen to enriched T cells. IL-2, IL-7 and IL-15 were added on days 3 and 7 of roughly eleven-day cultures.

The CDR3 totals 14 residues. V was clipped by 5 bases and J by 5 bases; unmatched bases: 8. Germline CDR1 and CDR2: SEHNR and FQNEAQ (reference sequence). The protocol was immunoSEQ multiplex PCR, while the TCRdb copy is restricted to in-frame clones and leaves out a portion. This sample has 1,500 to 2,000 clones, with about 75% found just once. About this clone itself: Its antigen is undetermined.

This clonotype was sampled from a male donor with HIV. The sequencing sample was made of cultured CD8+ T cells derived from PBMCs. The chain couples TRBV7-9 to TRBJ2-5, with TRBD1 matching 7 bases. The CDR3 nucleotides are TGTGCCAGCAGCCGATCCGACAGGGTTGAGACCCAGTACTTC. It is translated as CASSRSDRVETQYF.